The 9 T cell receptor beta chains given below trace back to one sample, sequenced in a study of blood T cell repertoires in COVID-19. Some clones are missing from TCRdb's copy, which holds only in-frame ones; the method was immunoSEQ multiplex PCR. The repertoire holds more than 100,000 clones, with roughly 84% as singletons. The source material was peripheral blood. These receptor sequences come from a man aged 55 to 69 with acute or convalescent COVID-19.

The chain is built from TRBV5-1 and TRBJ1-1; D possibly corresponds to TRBD1 (5 bases). V was trimmed by 5 bases and J by 2 bases, leaving 10 bases between them. Looked up from germline, CDR1 is SGHRS and CDR2 is YFSETQ. The CDR3 length is 13 residues. The CDR3 bases are TGCGCCAGCAGGGACCAGGGTAACACTGAAGCTTTCTTT. Protein product: CASRDQGNTEAFF.

This clone was counted a single time. This chain connects TRBV19 to TRBJ2-2; the D gene is possibly TRBD2 (5 bases). The CDR3 is 14 amino acids. The V and J ends lost 8 bases and 6 bases respectively, with 16 bases between them. Germline-derived CDR1 and CDR2 are LNHDA and SQIVND (reference sequence). The CDR3 here is CASFSGGLAGELFF. The CDR3 nucleotides read TGTGCCAGTTTCAGCGGAGGTCTCGCCGGGGAGCTGTTTTTT.

The chain is built from TRBV9 and TRBJ1-6, with D tentatively TRBD1 (5 bases). V lost 4 bases and J 0 bases, leaving 14 bases between the germline ends. CDR1 and CDR2 from the germline V gene are SGDLS and YYNGEE. The CDR3 spans 17 residues. The CDR3 is CASSLKTDSSYNSPLHF. In DNA form, the CDR3 reads TGTGCCAGCAGCCTAAAGACAGATAGCTCCTATAATTCACCCCTCCACTTT.

The rearrangement links TRBV5-1 to TRBJ2-2, with TRBD2 as a possible D gene (5 bases). This CDR3 is built from 15 residues. Germline V gives CDR1 SGHRS, CDR2 YFSETQ. The V gene lost 3 bases and the J gene lost 0 bases, with 9 bases spanning the gap. The CDR3 sequence: CASSSGSTNTGELFF. CDR3 bases: TGCGCCAGCAGCTCGGGGTCAACGAACACCGGGGAGCTGTTTTTT.

The rearrangement uses TRBV7-6 and TRBJ1-1; TRBD1 agrees at 7 bases. V trimming: 5 bases; J trimming: 0 bases; junction bases outside the gene matches: 12. The CDR3 is 17 amino acids. From germline, CDR1 is SGHVS and CDR2 FNYEAQ. The CDR3: CASSPRTGTALNTEAFF. CDR3 DNA sequence: TGTGCCAGCAGCCCCAGGACCGGGACAGCGTTGAACACTGAAGCTTTCTTT. Full variable domain (missing parts from reference TRBV7-6 and TRBJ1-1): GAGVSQSPRYKVTKRGQDVALRCDPISGHVSLYWYRQALGQGPEFLTYFNYEAQQDKSGLPNDRFSAERPEGSISTLTIQRTEQRDSAMYRCASSPRTGTALNTEAFFGQGTRLTVV.

CDR3 sequence: CASSRRDSQGELFF. DNA for the CDR3: TGTGCCAGCAGTCGCCGGGACTCCCAGGGGGAGCTGTTTTTT. The V and J genes are TRBV11-3 and TRBJ2-2; perhaps TRBD2 as D (6 bases). Germline CDR1 SGHNT, CDR2 YENEEA. Between the trimmed V and J ends, which lost 6 bases and 8 bases, there was a span of 16 bases. The CDR3 sequence is 14 residues long.

This clone was detected only once. V gene TRBV30 combines with J gene TRBJ2-3; D unresolved. V lost 0 bases and J lost 4, with 17 bases in between. This CDR3 is built from 16 residues. Per germline, CDR1 GTSNPN and CDR2 SVGIG (reference sequence). CDR3 in amino acids: CAWSVDLPLGPDTQYF. The CDR3 region has the DNA TGTGCCTGGAGTGTAGATCTGCCACTGGGCCCAGATACGCAGTATTTT.

The rearrangement links TRBV12-5 to TRBJ1-2, with TRBD1 matching 10 bases. This CDR3 comprises 16 residues. Looked up from germline, CDR1 is LGHNT and CDR2 is FRNRAP. The V and J ends lost 4 bases and 14 bases, in that order; junction bases with no gene match: 19. The CDR3 nucleotides read TGTGCTAGTGGTTCTGATCCCGGGACAGGGGTAACAGCGGGGACCTTC. Amino acid sequence: CASGSDPGTGVTAGTF.

This chain uses TRBV29-1 with TRBJ2-5; 11 nucleotides match TRBD1. CDR1 SQVTM and CDR2 ANQGSEA come from the germline V gene. The CDR3 spans 11 residues. Germline trimming cut 7 bases from V and 5 bases from J; bases unmatched to any gene: 0. CDR3 in amino acids: CSGDRGETQYF. In DNA form, the CDR3 reads TGCAGCGGGGACAGGGGGGAGACCCAGTACTTC.